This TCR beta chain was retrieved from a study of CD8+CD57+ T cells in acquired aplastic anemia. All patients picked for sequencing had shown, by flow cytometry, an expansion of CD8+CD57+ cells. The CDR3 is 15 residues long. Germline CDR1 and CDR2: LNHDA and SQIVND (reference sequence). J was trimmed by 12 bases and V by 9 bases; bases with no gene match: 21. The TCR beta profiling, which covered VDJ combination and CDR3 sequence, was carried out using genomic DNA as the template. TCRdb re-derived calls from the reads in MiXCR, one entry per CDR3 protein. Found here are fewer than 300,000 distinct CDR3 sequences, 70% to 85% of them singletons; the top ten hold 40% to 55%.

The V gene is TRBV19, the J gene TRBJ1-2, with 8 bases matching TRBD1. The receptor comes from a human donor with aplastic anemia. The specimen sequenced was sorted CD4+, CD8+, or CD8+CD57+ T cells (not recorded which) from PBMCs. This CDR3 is CASSLTGDADYGHTF. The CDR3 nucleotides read TGTGCCAGCAGCTTGACAGGGGACGCCGACTATGGGCACACCTTC.